The present T cell receptor beta chain was sequenced within a study of immune cell composition in non-small cell lung cancer. The CDR3 runs 16 residues. J lost 8 bases, V lost 4 bases, and 14 bases had no gene match. From germline, CDR1 is SGHRS and CDR2 YFSETQ. Only in-frame clones appear in the TCRdb table, and some are missing; sequencing was by immunoSEQ multiplex PCR. The sample lists some 11,000 clones; about 60% were seen once. Input material: lung tumor tissue. The chain combines TRBV5-1 with TRBJ2-1; 8 bases fit TRBD2. This receptor was obtained from a human donor with non-small cell lung cancer. Here the CDR3 reads CASSKTSALTGDEQFF. For the CDR3, the DNA is TGCGCCAGCAGCAAGACTAGCGCCCTAACTGGCGATGAGCAGTTCTTC.